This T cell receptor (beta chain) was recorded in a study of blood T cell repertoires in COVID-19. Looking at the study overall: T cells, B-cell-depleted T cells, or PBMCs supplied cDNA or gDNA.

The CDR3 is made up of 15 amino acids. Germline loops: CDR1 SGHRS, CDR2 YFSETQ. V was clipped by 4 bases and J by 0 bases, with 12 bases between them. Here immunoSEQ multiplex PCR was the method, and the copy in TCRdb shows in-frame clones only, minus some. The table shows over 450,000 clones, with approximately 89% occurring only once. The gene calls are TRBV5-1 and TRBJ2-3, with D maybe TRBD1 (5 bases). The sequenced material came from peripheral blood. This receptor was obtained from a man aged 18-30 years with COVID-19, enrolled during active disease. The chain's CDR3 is CASSKTGTSTDTQYF. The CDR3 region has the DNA TGCGCCAGCAGCAAAACAGGAACTAGCACAGATACGCAGTATTTT.